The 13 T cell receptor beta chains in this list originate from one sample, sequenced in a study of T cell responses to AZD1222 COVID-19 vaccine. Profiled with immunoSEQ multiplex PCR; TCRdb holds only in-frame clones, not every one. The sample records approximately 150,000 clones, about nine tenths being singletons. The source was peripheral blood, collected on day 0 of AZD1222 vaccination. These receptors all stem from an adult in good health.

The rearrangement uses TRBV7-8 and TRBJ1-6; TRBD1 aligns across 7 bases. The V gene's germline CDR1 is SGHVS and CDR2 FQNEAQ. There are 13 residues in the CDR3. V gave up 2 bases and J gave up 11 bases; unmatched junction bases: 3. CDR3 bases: TGTGCCAGCAGCTTACTCGACAGGGCACCCCTCCACTTT. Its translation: CASSLLDRAPLHF. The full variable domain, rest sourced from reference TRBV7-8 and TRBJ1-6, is GAGVSQSPRYKVAKRGQDVALRCDPISGHVSLFWYQQALGQGPEFLTYFQNEAQLDKSGLPSDRFFAERPEGSVSTLKIQRTQQEDSAVYLCASSLLDRAPLHFGNGTRLTVT.

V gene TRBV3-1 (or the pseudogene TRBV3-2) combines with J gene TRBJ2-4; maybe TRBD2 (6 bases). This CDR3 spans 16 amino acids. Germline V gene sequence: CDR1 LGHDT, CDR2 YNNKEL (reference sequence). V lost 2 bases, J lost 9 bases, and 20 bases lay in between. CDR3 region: CASSQNGRGRRGIQYF. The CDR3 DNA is TGTGCCAGCAGCCAAAACGGGCGGGGCCGACGGGGCATTCAGTACTTC.

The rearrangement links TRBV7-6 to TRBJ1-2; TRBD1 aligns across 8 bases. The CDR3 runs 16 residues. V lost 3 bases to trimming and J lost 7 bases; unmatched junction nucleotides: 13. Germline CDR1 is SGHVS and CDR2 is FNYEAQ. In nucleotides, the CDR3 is TGTGCCAGCAGCTTGAATACCCCCGGGACAGGTCTTGGCTACACCTTC. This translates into CASSLNTPGTGLGYTF.

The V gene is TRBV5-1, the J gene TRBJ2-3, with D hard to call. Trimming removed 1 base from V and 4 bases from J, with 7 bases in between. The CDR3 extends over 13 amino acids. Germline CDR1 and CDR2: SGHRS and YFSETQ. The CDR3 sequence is CASSLTAPDTQYF. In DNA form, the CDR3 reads TGCGCCAGCAGCTTGACAGCCCCAGATACGCAGTATTTT.

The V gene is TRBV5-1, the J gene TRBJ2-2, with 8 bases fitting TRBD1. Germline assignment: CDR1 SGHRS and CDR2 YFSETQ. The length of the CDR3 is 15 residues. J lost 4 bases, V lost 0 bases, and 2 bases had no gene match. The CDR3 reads CASSLGQGATGELFF. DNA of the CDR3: TGCGCCAGCAGCTTGGGCCAGGGGGCCACCGGGGAGCTGTTTTTT.

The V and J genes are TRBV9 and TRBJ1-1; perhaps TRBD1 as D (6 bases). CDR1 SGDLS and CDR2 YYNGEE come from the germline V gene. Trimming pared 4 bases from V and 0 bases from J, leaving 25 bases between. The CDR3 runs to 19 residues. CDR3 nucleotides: TGTGCCAGCAGCCCCAGAGGGGGGACGGCTCTTCCGATGAACACTGAAGCTTTCTTT. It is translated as CASSPRGGTALPMNTEAFF.

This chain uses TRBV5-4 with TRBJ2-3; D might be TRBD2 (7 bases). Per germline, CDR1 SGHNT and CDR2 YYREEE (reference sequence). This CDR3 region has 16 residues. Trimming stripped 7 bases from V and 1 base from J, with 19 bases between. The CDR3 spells CASRKGGLGGTDTQYF. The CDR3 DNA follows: TGTGCCAGCCGCAAGGGGGGGCTAGGGGGCACAGATACGCAGTATTTT.

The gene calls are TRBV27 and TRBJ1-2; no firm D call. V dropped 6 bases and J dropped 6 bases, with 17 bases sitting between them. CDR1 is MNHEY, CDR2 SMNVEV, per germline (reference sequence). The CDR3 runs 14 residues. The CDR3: CASRSLGRVNGYTF. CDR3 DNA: TGTGCCAGCAGGAGCCTCGGACGCGTAAATGGCTACACCTTC.

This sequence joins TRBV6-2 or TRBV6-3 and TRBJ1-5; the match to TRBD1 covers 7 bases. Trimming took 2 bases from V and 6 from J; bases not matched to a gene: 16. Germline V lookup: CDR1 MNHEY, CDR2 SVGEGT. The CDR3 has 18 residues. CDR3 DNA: TGTGCCAGCAGTTACCCCCCTGGTCTCACAGGGGCGAGTCAGCCCCAGCATTTT. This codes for CASSYPPGLTGASQPQHF.

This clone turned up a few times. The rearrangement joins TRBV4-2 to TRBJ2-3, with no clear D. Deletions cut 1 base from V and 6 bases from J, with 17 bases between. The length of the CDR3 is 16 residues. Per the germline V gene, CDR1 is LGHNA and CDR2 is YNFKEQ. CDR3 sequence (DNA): TGTGCCAGCAGCCAAGTCGATCGGGCCCCTGGTGATACGCAGTATTTT. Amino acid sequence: CASSQVDRAPGDTQYF.

CDR3 sequence reads: CAWGGRSLYGYTF. The CDR3 DNA follows: TGTGCCTGGGGTGGCCGGTCGCTCTATGGCTACACCTTC. V usage is TRBV30 and J usage is TRBJ1-2, with unresolved D. V lost 5 bases, J lost 4 bases, and 14 bases lay in between. The CDR3 contains 13 residues. Per germline, CDR1 GTSNPN and CDR2 SVGIG (reference sequence).

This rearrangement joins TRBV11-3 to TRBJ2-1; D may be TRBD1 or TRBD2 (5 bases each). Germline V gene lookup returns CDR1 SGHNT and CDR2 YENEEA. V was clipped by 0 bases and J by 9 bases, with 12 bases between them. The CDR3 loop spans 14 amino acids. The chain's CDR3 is CASSLDGGLGEQFF. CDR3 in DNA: TGTGCCAGCAGCTTAGATGGGGGATTAGGTGAGCAGTTCTTC. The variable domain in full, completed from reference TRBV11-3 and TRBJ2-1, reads EAGVVQSPRYKIIEKKQPVAFWCNPISGHNTLYWYLQNLGQGPELLIRYENEEAVDDSQLPKDRFSAERLKGVDSTLKIQPAELGDSAVYLCASSLDGGLGEQFFGPGTRLTVL.

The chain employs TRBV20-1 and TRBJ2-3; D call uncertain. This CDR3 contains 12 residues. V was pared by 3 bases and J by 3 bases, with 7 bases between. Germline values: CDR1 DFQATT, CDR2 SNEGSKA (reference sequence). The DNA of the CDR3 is TGCAGTGCTAGTGGCCGTACAGATACGCAGTATTTT. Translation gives CSASGRTDTQYF.